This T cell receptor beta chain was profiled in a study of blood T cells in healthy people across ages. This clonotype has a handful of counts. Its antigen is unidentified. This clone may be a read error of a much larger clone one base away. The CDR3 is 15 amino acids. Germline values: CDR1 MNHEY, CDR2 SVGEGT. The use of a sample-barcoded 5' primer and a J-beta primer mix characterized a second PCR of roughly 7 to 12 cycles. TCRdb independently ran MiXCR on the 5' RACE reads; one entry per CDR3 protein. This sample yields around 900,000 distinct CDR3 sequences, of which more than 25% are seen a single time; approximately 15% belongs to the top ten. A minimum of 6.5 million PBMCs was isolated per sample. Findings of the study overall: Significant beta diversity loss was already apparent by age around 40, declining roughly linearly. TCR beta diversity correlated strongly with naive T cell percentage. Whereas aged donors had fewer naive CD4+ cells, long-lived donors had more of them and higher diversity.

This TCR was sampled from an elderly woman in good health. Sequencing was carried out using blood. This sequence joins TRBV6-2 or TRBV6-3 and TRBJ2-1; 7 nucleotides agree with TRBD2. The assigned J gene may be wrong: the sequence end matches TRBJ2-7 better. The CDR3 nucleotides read TGTGCCAGCAGTATTCGGGGGGAAGCCTACAATGAGCAGTACTTC. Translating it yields CASSIRGEAYNEQYF.